The rows below give T cell receptor beta chains drawn from one sample of a study of blood T cell repertoires in COVID-19. The data were produced by immunoSEQ multiplex PCR, yet TCRdb's version contains in-frame clones alone and is incomplete. The sample contains 100,000 to 150,000 clones, roughly 84% of which appear only once. Sequenced sample: peripheral blood. The source of these receptors is a woman of 80 years or more with acute or convalescent COVID-19. Each CDR3 is given with its conserved first and last residue. D genes are given only for firm matches. Some rows mark clone size as missing; the rest say once, few, many or name a class of expanded clone.

clone_size: .; d_call: .; j_call: TRBJ1-1; v_call: TRBV27; cdr3_nt: TGTGCCAGCAGTTTCCTGGGACACTCCTCGAACACTGAAGCTTTCTTT; cdr3_aa: CASSFLGHSSNTEAFF
clone_size: .; d_call: .; j_call: TRBJ2-7; v_call: TRBV28; cdr3_nt: TGTGCCAGCGTTACGGGAGCGACCTACGAGCAGTACTTC; cdr3_aa: CASVTGATYEQYF
clone_size: .; d_call: TRBD1; j_call: TRBJ1-2; v_call: TRBV5-1; cdr3_nt: TGCGCCAGCAGATTTCCGGGACAGGGGGCTGGCGGCTACACCTTC; cdr3_aa: CASRFPGQGAGGYTF
clone_size: .; d_call: .; j_call: TRBJ1-6; v_call: TRBV6-5; cdr3_nt: TGTGCCAGCAGGTCAGGGAATAATAATTCACCCCTCCACTTT; cdr3_aa: CASRSGNNNSPLHF
clone_size: once; d_call: .; j_call: TRBJ1-6; v_call: TRBV6-5; cdr3_nt: TGTGCCAGCAGTTACAGGGGGAGTTATTCACCCCTCCACTTT; cdr3_aa: CASSYRGSYSPLHF
clone_size: .; d_call: .; j_call: TRBJ1-4; v_call: TRBV19; cdr3_nt: TGTGCCAGCCAACGGGACATAACTAATGAAAAACTGTTTTTT; cdr3_aa: CASQRDITNEKLFF
clone_size: .; d_call: TRBD1; j_call: TRBJ1-5; v_call: TRBV19; cdr3_nt: TGTGCCAGTAGTCATCTCGGGACAGGGCCGGGGAGGCAGCCCCAGCATTTT; cdr3_aa: CASSHLGTGPGRQPQHF
clone_size: .; d_call: .; j_call: TRBJ2-3; v_call: TRBV5-1; cdr3_nt: TGCGCCAGCAGCTTGGATCTGGATACGCAGTATTTT; cdr3_aa: CASSLDLDTQYF
clone_size: once; d_call: .; j_call: TRBJ2-7; v_call: TRBV21-1; cdr3_nt: TGTGCCAGCAGCAAAATTAGGGGACAGTATCTCGAGCAGTACTTC; cdr3_aa: CASSKIRGQYLEQYF
clone_size: .; d_call: .; j_call: TRBJ2-5; v_call: TRBV6-5; cdr3_nt: TGTGCCAGCAGTTACGGCGCGGATGGTAGAGAGACCCAGTACTTC; cdr3_aa: CASSYGADGRETQYF